The sequence of this T cell receptor (beta chain) was determined in a study of cytomegalovirus exposure and HLA in healthy donors. This CDR3 contains 14 residues. Per the germline V gene, CDR1 is LNHDA and CDR2 is SQIVND (reference sequence). Trimming removed 4 bases from V and 0 bases from J; junction bases left unmatched: 1. With 60 Vbeta and 13 Jbeta primers, the PCR was carried out. Per the original data handling: Later, an analysis found 80 million or so unique TCR beta chains, and some 10 million of these were shared. Using immunoSEQ multiplex PCR, the repertoire was profiled, and TCRdb retains in-frame clones only, with some absent. That table is the source of V, J and clone size, and D and trimming were worked out from the DNA. The sample records some 200,000 clones, approximately 85% being singletons.

V usage is TRBV19 and J usage is TRBJ2-3, with 7 bases matching TRBD1. What was sequenced was PBMCs. The source is a girl aged 5 to 17 in good health and CMV-seropositive. The CDR3 sequence: CASSRTGSTDTQYF. The CDR3 DNA reads as TGTGCCAGTAGTAGGACAGGTAGCACAGATACGCAGTATTTT.